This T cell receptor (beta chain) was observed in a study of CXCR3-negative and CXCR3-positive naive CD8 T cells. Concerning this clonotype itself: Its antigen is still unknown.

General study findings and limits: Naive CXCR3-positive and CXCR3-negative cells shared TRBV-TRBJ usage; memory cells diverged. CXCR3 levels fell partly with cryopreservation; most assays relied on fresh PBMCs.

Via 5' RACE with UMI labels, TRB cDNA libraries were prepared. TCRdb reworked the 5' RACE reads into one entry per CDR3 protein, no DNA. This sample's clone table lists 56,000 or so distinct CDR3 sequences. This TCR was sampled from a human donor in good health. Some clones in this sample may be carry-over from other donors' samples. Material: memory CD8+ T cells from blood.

The CDR3 reads CASSESGTSSYNEQFF. This chain connects TRBV6-4 to TRBJ2-1; TCRdb's D call of TRBD2 is untestable without DNA. Germline V lookup: CDR1 MRHNA, CDR2 SNTAGT. The CDR3 is 16 amino acids.